Following are 27 T cell receptor beta chains from one sample sequenced in a study of shared clonotypes between healthy human individuals. CD8 cells regarded as naive lacked CD45RO, were positively chosen for CCR7, and omitted terminally differentiated effector memory CD45RA+ cells. Measured with immunoSEQ multiplex PCR; TCRdb has only the in-frame clones, and not every one. The sample lists some 2,000,000 clones, 85% to 95% seen once, with 0.9% to 1.4% in the top ten. The sample taken for sequencing was naive CD8+ T cells sorted from blood. The receptor set was obtained from a man aged 18 to 30 in good health.

The chain carries TRBV5-1 and TRBJ1-6, with D maybe TRBD1 (5 bases). Germline V lookup: CDR1 SGHRS, CDR2 YFSETQ. Between the trimmed V and J ends, which lost 2 bases and 0 bases, there was a span of 6 bases. The CDR3 is made up of 15 amino acids. CDR3 DNA: TGCGCCAGCAGCTTTGACAGCTCCTATAATTCACCCCTCCACTTT. Translation gives CASSFDSSYNSPLHF.

On this clone: The same CDR3 is also encoded by other DNA sequences in this sample. The chain combines TRBV7-9 with TRBJ2-7; D remains ambiguous. This CDR3 comprises 12 residues. Germline lookup yields CDR1 SEHNR and CDR2 FQNEAQ (reference sequence). With 2 bases removed from V and 2 bases from J, the gap between germline ends came to 4 bases. The CDR3 nucleotides are TGTGCCAGCAGCTTATTGGCCTACGAGCAGTACTTC. It specifies CASSLLAYEQYF.

The chain carries TRBV13 and TRBJ2-3; D not resolved. The V end was cut by 5 bases, the J end by 4 bases, with 7 bases between. This CDR3 is 12 amino acids long. CDR1 is PRHDT, CDR2 FYEKMQ, per germline (reference sequence). CDR3 DNA sequence: TGTGCCAGCAGCCCTAATCCAGATACGCAGTATTTT. Its protein product is CASSPNPDTQYF.

The CDR3 is CASSSRLSGGSILETQYF. The CDR3, as DNA: TGTGCCAGCAGCTCTAGACTAAGCGGGGGAAGTATCTTGGAGACCCAGTACTTC. The rearrangement joins TRBV11-2 to TRBJ2-5, with TRBD2 matching over 8 bases. V gave up 4 bases and J gave up 5 bases; unmatched junction bases: 18. Germline V gives CDR1 SGHAT, CDR2 FQNNGV. CDR3 length: 18 amino acids.

In the case of this clone: Different DNA sequences within this sample yield the same CDR3. This rearrangement joins TRBV19 to TRBJ2-7; D gene uncertain. Trimming removed 5 bases from V and 0 bases from J, with 8 bases in between. The CDR3 is 13 amino acids. Germline V gene lookup returns CDR1 LNHDA and CDR2 SQIVND (reference sequence). The CDR3 here is CASSPRDSYEQYF. CDR3 bases: TGTGCCAGTAGTCCGAGAGACTCCTACGAGCAGTACTTC.

On this clone: This same CDR3 is encoded by further DNA sequences in the sample. The rearrangement joins TRBV5-6 to TRBJ2-7, with TRBD1 matching over 11 bases. J lost 4 bases, V lost 2 bases, and 2 bases had no gene match. Germline V CDR1 and CDR2: SGHDT, YYEEEE. This CDR3 region has 14 residues. The CDR3 loop reads CASSFGTGGYEQYF. CDR3 DNA: TGTGCCAGCAGCTTCGGGACAGGGGGTTACGAGCAGTACTTC.

This chain uses TRBV27 with TRBJ1-2; TRBD1 aligns across 10 bases. With V trimmed by 3 bases and J by 7 bases, 5 bases remained unmatched. Germline CDR1 and CDR2: MNHEY and SMNVEV (reference sequence). The CDR3 has 14 residues. CDR3 in amino acids: CASSFSGQGFGYTF. The CDR3 coding sequence is TGTGCCAGCAGTTTCTCGGGACAGGGGTTTGGCTACACCTTC.

The CDR3 DNA is TGTGCCAGCAGCCAGGTAGCCGGGAGCAATATAGATACGCAGTATTTT. This gives the protein CASSQVAGSNIDTQYF. V gene TRBV14 combines with J gene TRBJ2-3; D may be TRBD2 (6 bases). V was trimmed by 3 bases and J by 5 bases, leaving 18 bases between them. The CDR3 extends over 16 amino acids. CDR1 SGHDN and CDR2 FVKESK come from the germline V gene.

This chain links TRBV13 with TRBJ2-5; 8 positions match TRBD1. Trimming took 5 bases from V and 5 from J; bases not matched to a gene: 13. The CDR3 is made up of 16 amino acids. Germline V CDR1 and CDR2: PRHDT, FYEKMQ (reference sequence). The CDR3 loop is CASSPLQGQAKETQYF. Written as DNA, the CDR3 is TGTGCCAGCAGCCCACTACAGGGACAGGCTAAGGAGACCCAGTACTTC.

The rearrangement links TRBV4-1 to TRBJ2-7; TRBD2 aligns across 7 bases. The trim removed 4 bases at V and 2 bases at J, leaving 8 bases unmatched. CDR1 and CDR2 from the germline V gene are MGHRA and YSYEKL. The CDR3 has 15 residues. The CDR3 bases are TGCGCCAGCAGCCCTAGGGAGGGAGGCACCTACGAGCAGTACTTC. It encodes CASSPREGGTYEQYF.

This clone was seen just once. The rearrangement uses TRBV9 and TRBJ2-2; TRBD2 matches at 12 bases. Germline V gene lookup returns CDR1 SGDLS and CDR2 YYNGEE. J lost 4 bases, V lost 2 bases, and 9 bases had no gene match. The CDR3 is 18 residues long. The CDR3 coding sequence is TGTGCCAGCAGCGTTAGCGGAGCTAGCGGGAGGGGCACCGGGGAGCTGTTTTTT. Its protein is CASSVSGASGRGTGELFF.

This clone was seen once. CDR3 DNA: TGTGCCAGCAGCTTAGGTTGGGGGGCAGGCCAAGAGACCCAGTACTTC. Translating it yields CASSLGWGAGQETQYF. This sequence joins TRBV7-9 and TRBJ2-5; D could derive from TRBD1 or TRBD2 (6 bases each). CDR3 size: 16 residues. CDR1 and CDR2 from the germline V gene are SEHNR and FQNEAQ (reference sequence). Trimming removed 1 base from V and 1 base from J, with 13 bases in between.

This chain joins TRBV11-2 and TRBJ1-1; tentatively, D is TRBD1 (5 bases). V was clipped by 3 bases and J by 3 bases, with 17 bases between them. The germline V gene encodes CDR1 SGHAT and CDR2 FQNNGV. The CDR3 runs 16 residues. The CDR3 DNA follows: TGTGCCAGCAGCTTTGAGGGGTGGAGGTCGGACACTGAAGCTTTCTTT. Protein product: CASSFEGWRSDTEAFF.

The CDR3, as DNA: TGCGCCAGCAGCCCCACCAAAGGGGACCTCAGGGATCCCTACGAGCAGTACTTC. Translation: CASSPTKGDLRDPYEQYF. This chain connects TRBV4-1 to TRBJ2-7; D may correspond to TRBD1 or TRBD2 (5 bases each). V dropped 4 bases and J dropped 2 bases, with 24 bases sitting between them. The germline V gene has CDR1 MGHRA and CDR2 YSYEKL. This CDR3 has 18 residues.

The CDR3 loop is CASSSLDQPQHF. The CDR3 DNA follows: TGTGCCAGCAGTTCACTTGATCAGCCCCAGCATTTT. The J gene is TRBJ1-5, the V gene TRBV5-6; D is unresolved. This CDR3 region has 12 residues. CDR1 SGHDT and CDR2 YYEEEE come from the germline V gene. V was pared by 5 bases and J by 5 bases, with 8 bases between.

The chain combines TRBV27 with TRBJ2-1; 9 positions match TRBD2. V shed 2 bases and J 5 bases; nucleotides not matched to a gene: 13. This CDR3 is 18 amino acids long. Germline loops: CDR1 MNHEY, CDR2 SMNVEV (reference sequence). CDR3 nucleotide sequence: TGTGCCAGCAGTTTAGTGATAGCGGGAGCGGAGACTAACAATGAGCAGTTCTTC. Translation: CASSLVIAGAETNNEQFF.

The chain is built from TRBV4-1 and TRBJ2-3; D ambiguous. The germline V gene has CDR1 MGHRA and CDR2 YSYEKL. The V and J ends lost 0 bases and 12 bases respectively, with 13 bases between them. The CDR3 has 13 residues. The CDR3 nucleotides are TGCGCCAGCAGCCAAGATAGGGCAGTATTTCAGTATTTT. This translates into CASSQDRAVFQYF.

The chain couples TRBV27 to TRBJ2-7; 7 nucleotides agree with TRBD1. Germline V gives CDR1 MNHEY, CDR2 SMNVEV (reference sequence). The CDR3 runs 16 residues. The J segment lost 7 bases and the V segment lost 2 bases, leaving 14 bases of the junction unmatched. The chain's CDR3 is CASSLGPGQPSREQYF. The CDR3 region has the DNA TGTGCCAGCAGTTTAGGGCCGGGACAGCCTTCAAGGGAGCAGTACTTC.

The chain is built from TRBV13 and TRBJ2-7, with D perhaps TRBD1 or TRBD2 (6 bases each). V was trimmed by 3 bases and J by 0 bases, leaving 12 bases between them. Germline-derived CDR1 and CDR2 are PRHDT and FYEKMQ (reference sequence). This CDR3 has 15 amino acids. CDR3 in DNA: TGTGCCAGCAGCTTTTCCGGGGGCCACTCCTACGAGCAGTACTTC. Its protein is CASSFSGGHSYEQYF.

A remark on this clone: Different DNA sequences within this sample yield the same CDR3. In DNA, the CDR3 is TGTGCCAGCAGCTTAGGACAGGGAACTGAAGCTTTCTTT. Protein sequence: CASSLGQGTEAFF. The gene calls are TRBV11-2 and TRBJ1-1, with 7 bases identical to TRBD1. With V trimmed by 1 base and J by 5 bases, 1 base remained unmatched. The germline V gene has CDR1 SGHAT and CDR2 FQNNGV. The CDR3 runs to 13 residues.

The table lists this clone with a count of one. This chain links TRBV7-9 with TRBJ2-7; D call uncertain. CDR1 is SEHNR, CDR2 FQNEAQ, per germline (reference sequence). V dropped 3 bases and J dropped 2 bases, with 5 bases sitting between them. The CDR3 totals 12 residues. In nucleotides, the CDR3 is TGTGCCAGCAGCTTCAACACCTACGAGCAGTACTTC. This codes for CASSFNTYEQYF. The full variable domain, completed using reference TRBV7-9 and TRBJ2-7, is DTGVSQNPRHKITKRGQNVTFRCDPISEHNRLYWYRQTLGQGPEFLTYFQNEAQLEKSRLLSDRFSAERPKGSFSTLEIQRTEQGDSAMYLCASSFNTYEQYFGPGTRLTVT.

This clone was observed once. CDR3 bases: TGTGCCAGCAGTTTATACCGCGCCGGGACAGGGGGCGATGGCTACACCTTC. This codes for CASSLYRAGTGGDGYTF. This sequence joins TRBV27 and TRBJ1-2, with TRBD1 matching over 12 bases. Per the germline V gene, CDR1 is MNHEY and CDR2 is SMNVEV (reference sequence). The CDR3 runs 17 residues. The V gene end was trimmed by 1 base and the J gene end by 6 bases; junction bases not matched to a gene: 9.

The chain links TRBV5-6 to TRBJ2-7; no firm D call. Trimming pared 3 bases from V and 11 bases from J, leaving 9 bases between. This CDR3 has 10 amino acids. Germline lookup yields CDR1 SGHDT and CDR2 YYEEEE. The CDR3 coding sequence is TGTGCCAGCAGCTCACCTGGTGAGTACTTC. Its protein product is CASSSPGEYF.

The gene calls are TRBV11-2 and TRBJ2-7; D may be TRBD2 (6 bases). V was shortened by 2 bases and J by 0 bases, with 14 bases between the two germline ends. The CDR3 runs to 16 residues. Per germline, CDR1 SGHAT and CDR2 FQNNGV. The DNA for the CDR3 is TGTGCCAGCAGCTTATTTGGGACTGCAATCTCCTACGAGCAGTACTTC. This sequence encodes CASSLFGTAISYEQYF.

The rearrangement uses TRBV27 and TRBJ1-2, with TRBD1 matching 9 bases. CDR3 length equals 15 residues. V shed 2 bases, J shed 2 bases, and the junction held 3 bases outside the gene matches. The germline gives CDR1 MNHEY, CDR2 SMNVEV (reference sequence). The CDR3 nucleotides read TGTGCCAGCAGTTTAGCGACAGGGGGAAACTATGGCTACACCTTC. Translated, it gives CASSLATGGNYGYTF.

The chain is built from TRBV9 and TRBJ2-7; D possibly corresponds to TRBD2 (6 bases). The germline gives CDR1 SGDLS, CDR2 YYNGEE. V lost 4 bases and J lost 0, with 14 bases in between. The CDR3 has 15 residues. Here the CDR3 reads CASSRWDSSSYEQYF. The CDR3 DNA follows: TGTGCCAGCAGCCGGTGGGACTCGAGCTCCTACGAGCAGTACTTC.

This rearrangement joins TRBV5-6 to TRBJ2-3; D may be TRBD2 (6 bases). The length of the CDR3 is 15 residues. CDR1 is SGHDT and CDR2 is YYEEEE in the germline V gene. Trimming took off 2 bases at V and 2 bases at J, with 12 bases between the two ends. CDR3 in amino acids: CASSFSSDPTDTQYF. In DNA form, the CDR3 reads TGTGCCAGCAGCTTCTCTAGCGACCCCACAGATACGCAGTATTTT.